This T cell receptor (beta chain) appears in the sequencing data of a study of early stage breast cancer tumors. As for the study in general: Of some 17 invasive breast tumors, about a dozen were hormone receptor-positive, HER2-negative. Average read coverage per sample was 7.5 to 10-fold. Study-wide results and caveats: In about 85% of the 16 patients, blood comparison separated tumor from normal breast.

From germline, CDR1 is LGHNA and CDR2 YSLEER. Deletions cut 1 base from V and 2 bases from J, with 11 bases between. This CDR3 has 15 amino acids. TCRdb's table, derived via immunoSEQ multiplex PCR, lists solely in-frame clones and lacks some. The sample holds over 45,000 clones; approximately 80% are singletons and the top ten take about 1.4%. As regards this clone: Its antigen is unidentified.

The chain is built from TRBV4-3 and TRBJ1-1; D might be TRBD1 (6 bases). The sequenced material came from blood. The receptor's source is a person aged 45 to 59 with breast cancer. The CDR3 DNA reads TGCGCCAGCAGCCAAGGTGACAGGAGCAACACTGAAGCTTTCTTT. It specifies CASSQGDRSNTEAFF.